The entry that follows covers one T cell receptor (beta chain) sequence. The antigen it recognizes is unknown. No base qualities exist here, and no much larger clone lies one base off it. Germline trimming amounts to 0 bases on V and 5 bases on J, with 2 as the count of junction bases outside the gene matches. Including the terminal cysteine and phenylalanine, the CDR3 comprises 14 residues. Only the CDR3 DNA is retained, 42 bases long and in frame from the first base. The germline V gene yields SGHRS for CDR1 and YFSETQ for CDR2. These data belong to a study of blood T cell repertoires in COVID-19 (dated by TCRdb to about 2020). For the wider study: Samples covering the acute and convalescent phases of COVID-19 were provided by collaborators in the United States, Italy and Spain. Where available, HLA class I and class II types were taken from metadata supplied by the sample provider and were not determined by assay-based typing. The repertoires were released in a freely available public database meant as a resource for research on the immune response to SARS-CoV-2. Subjects who had been exposed to COVID-19, were actively infected with it, or had recovered from it provided the deeply sampled blood TCRbeta repertoires that made up the dataset. The prospective study material was composed of cDNA or gDNA derived from T cells, B-cell-depleted T cells, or PBMCs. The samples were drawn from two sources: the first 160 participants of the ongoing ImmuneRACE study, and fewer than 1,500 subjects contributed by 6 global collaborators. A de-identified subject ID, COVID-19 status, age in years and sex were almost always included in the sample metadata.

General findings and caveats noted by the study authors: The amount of clinical and demographic metadata varied by source and participant and was provided uncurated.

The immunoSEQ Assay, a bias-controlled multiplex PCR, was used to amplify TCRbeta CDR3 regions from genomic DNA. Per the original workflow: The number of nucleated cells in each sample was estimated from the amplification of reference gene primers within the assay. Sequence reads were collapsed and filtered to measure the absolute abundance of every unique TCRbeta CDR3 rearrangement. For each sample, productive Simpson clonality was calculated as the square root of Simpson's diversity index over productive rearrangements. What TCRdb holds here is the immuneACCESS table cut down to in-frame rearrangements. Part of the clones is not present; checked against another copy, under half of the missing clones reflect an unresolved V gene, and the others are unexplained. From that table come the V and J calls and clone size; the DNA was used to work out D and trimming. The sample table records about 190,000 clones; about 88% of these occur just once. The ten largest clones represent 6.2% of the sample.

Samples from volunteer blood donors who had recovered from COVID-19 were contributed by a second Seattle source. Each collaborating institution followed its own protocols to collect whole blood in K2EDTA tubes. For TCRbeta analysis, collaborator samples were shipped as frozen whole blood, as isolated PBMCs, or as DNA extracted from either sample type. The chain links TRBV5-1 with TRBJ2-5; TRBD2 agrees with 9 junctional bases. Material for sequencing was peripheral blood. The receptor's source is a woman aged 35 to 49 who had recovered from COVID-19. The nucleotides read TGCGCCAGCAGCTTGGTTAGCGGGAGTGAGACCCAGTACTTC. It translates to CASSLVSGSETQYF.